This T cell receptor (beta chain) was recorded in a study of blood T cell repertoires in COVID-19 (dated by TCRdb to between 2020 and 2021). Study-wide context: Collaborator samples came from the United States, Italy and Spain and covered acute and convalescent phases of COVID-19. The material from the prospective study consisted of cDNA or gDNA derived from T cells, B-cell-depleted T cells, or PBMCs. Deeply sampled blood TCRbeta repertoires from subjects exposed to, actively infected with, or recovered from COVID-19 were included in the dataset. The repertoires were released in a freely available public database intended as a resource for research on the immune response to SARS-CoV-2. The samples were drawn from two sources: the first 160 participants of the ongoing ImmuneRACE study, and fewer than 1,500 subjects contributed by 6 global collaborators. A de-identified subject ID, COVID-19 status, age in years and sex were almost always included in the sample metadata. Where HLA class I and class II types were available, the types were taken from metadata supplied by the sample provider, not from assay-based typing.

General conclusions and limits of the study: The quantity of clinical and demographic metadata differed by source and by participant and was supplied without curation.

Whole blood was collected in K2EDTA tubes by collaborating institutions according to the institutions' own protocols. For TCRbeta analysis, collaborators shipped samples as frozen whole blood, isolated PBMCs, or DNA extracted from either of those sample types. A word on this clone: It has no known antigen specificity. Base quality data are lacking; no much larger clone is found one base away.

TCRbeta CDR3 regions were amplified from genomic DNA using the immunoSEQ Assay, a bias-controlled multiplex PCR. In the authors' own workflow: Within the assay, amplification of reference gene primers was used to estimate how many nucleated cells each sample contained. To quantify the absolute abundance of each unique TCRbeta CDR3 rearrangement, sequence reads were collapsed and filtered. Productive Simpson clonality was computed per sample as the square root of Simpson's diversity index over productive rearrangements. TCRdb re-hosts the immuneACCESS table, in-frame sequences only. Its copies lack some clones; in the studies checked, an unresolved V gene accounts for under half of them, and the cause for the rest is not known. V and J calls and clone size follow that table, whereas D and trimming were derived from the DNA. The sample data list more than 70,000 clones, and 85% of these were observed just once. Jointly, the top ten make up about 3.8% of the sample.

Unmatched junction bases come to 6, with V trimmed by 2 bases and J by 2 bases. Per the germline V gene (reference sequence), LGHDT is the CDR1 and YNNKEL is the CDR2. From the cysteine up to the phenylalanine, the CDR3 has a length of 16 residues. Solely the CDR3 DNA is kept, with 48 bases framed from the first base. The receptor comes from a man in his fifties or sixties with acute or convalescent COVID-19. The V and J genes are TRBV3-1 (or the pseudogene TRBV3-2) and TRBJ2-5, with 9 bases matching TRBD2. Source material: peripheral blood. The nucleotide sequence reads as follows: TGTGCCAGCAGCCAATTGTCTAGCGGGGAACAAGAGACCCAGTACTTC. It translates as CASSQLSSGEQETQYF.